The present T cell receptor (beta chain) was sequenced within a study of blood T cell repertoires in COVID-19. Assay: immunoSEQ multiplex PCR; the TCRdb copy retains only in-frame clones and omits some. The data contain more than 90,000 clones, approximately 81% of them singletons. CDR3 length: 15 residues. Germline assignment: CDR1 KGHSH and CDR2 LQKENI. The junction had 12 bases not matched to a gene; V was cut back by 3 bases and J by 7 bases. The table lists this clone with a few counts. The clonotype comes from a man in his forties with acute or convalescent COVID-19. The chain uses TRBV18 and TRBJ2-7; 7 bases are a match to TRBD1. Input material: peripheral blood. In DNA, the CDR3 is TGTGCCAGCTCACCTACAGGGGTACCCCCGGGAGAGCAGTACTTC. Amino acids: CASSPTGVPPGEQYF.